One sample yielded the 29 T cell receptor beta chains listed below, sequenced in a study of control samples from healthy donors and cancer patients (dated by TCRdb to 2020 to 2022). Library generation was performed with the immunoSEQ multiplex PCR assay. The table comes from immuneACCESS by way of TCRdb, which keeps in-frame sequences with V and J called. Part of the clones is missing from these tables; in studies checked, under half for an unresolved V gene and the rest for unknown reasons. The sample table lists more than 85,000 clones, 83% of them with a count of one. Together, the top ten hold roughly 13% of the sample. Sequencing was done on a sample of blood. The receptors stem from a woman aged 50 to 65 in good health.

The chain links TRBV6-5 to TRBJ2-5; D is perhaps TRBD1 (6 bases). Germline CDR1 is MNHEY and CDR2 is SVGAGI. V was pared by 4 bases and J by 4 bases, with 13 bases between. The CDR3 sequence is 14 residues long. The CDR3 here is CASSSLTGRETQYF. CDR3 DNA: TGTGCCAGCAGTTCCTTGACAGGCCGAGAGACCCAGTACTTC.

V gene TRBV24-1 combines with J gene TRBJ1-2; 7 bases are shared with TRBD1. The CDR3 is 14 residues long. Looked up from germline, CDR1 is KGHDR and CDR2 is SFDVKD. V lost 3 bases and J lost 5; bases outside the gene matches: 5. The CDR3 is CATSDTTGVYGYTF. For the CDR3, the DNA is TGTGCCACCAGTGATACCACAGGGGTTTATGGCTACACCTTC.

This clone was seen a handful of times. The chain combines TRBV5-1 with TRBJ2-1; TRBD2 agrees at 8 bases. J was trimmed by 2 bases and V by 4 bases; bases with no gene match: 8. Germline V lookup: CDR1 SGHRS, CDR2 YFSETQ. This CDR3 has 16 residues. The chain's CDR3 is CASSRNSGTTYNEQFF. CDR3 DNA: TGCGCCAGCAGCAGAAATAGCGGGACGACCTACAATGAGCAGTTCTTC.

The chain recombines TRBV3-1 (or the pseudogene TRBV3-2) with TRBJ1-2, with D unclear. V was trimmed by 0 bases and J by 14 bases, leaving 10 bases between them. CDR1 is LGHDT and CDR2 is YNNKEL in the germline V gene (reference sequence). The length of the CDR3 is 11 residues. The CDR3 reads CASSQEAVRTF. Here the CDR3 DNA reads TGTGCCAGCAGCCAAGAGGCCGTGCGAACCTTC.

The chain links TRBV5-1 to TRBJ1-2; D possibly corresponds to TRBD1 (5 bases). V lost 4 bases and J lost 7, with 20 bases in between. This CDR3 contains 15 residues. CDR1 SGHRS and CDR2 YFSETQ come from the germline V gene. The CDR3 loop is CASSLAASSDTGYTF. The CDR3 nucleotides are TGCGCCAGCAGCCTGGCAGCCTCCTCGGACACTGGCTACACCTTC.

The chain couples TRBV29-1 to TRBJ2-7; 7 positions agree with TRBD1. The CDR3 has 15 amino acids. Losses at the gene ends were 7 bases for V and 3 bases for J; bases not matched to a gene: 15. Germline V gives CDR1 SQVTM, CDR2 ANQGSEA. CDR3 in amino acids: CSAADPTGPSYEQYF. The CDR3, as DNA: TGCAGCGCGGCGGACCCGACAGGGCCAAGCTACGAGCAGTACTTC.

The chain employs TRBV19 and TRBJ2-1; 7 nucleotides agree with TRBD2. Unmatched junction bases numbered 8, after V lost 3 bases and J lost 6 bases. CDR1 and CDR2 (germline): LNHDA, SQIVND (reference sequence). The length of the CDR3 is 15 residues. CDR3 amino acids: CASSILAGAGNEQFF. CDR3 coding DNA: TGTGCCAGTAGTATCTTGGCGGGAGCTGGCAATGAGCAGTTCTTC.

The chain uses TRBV11-3 and TRBJ2-4, with D perhaps TRBD1 or TRBD2 (5 bases each). The CDR3 length is 17 residues. CDR1 is SGHNT and CDR2 is YENEEA in the germline V gene. V lost 1 base and J 3 bases, leaving 16 bases between the germline ends. CDR3 bases: TGTGCCAGCAGCTTAGTTTTAAGCAGGGCGGGCAAAAACATTCAGTACTTC. Encoded protein: CASSLVLSRAGKNIQYF.

The genes are TRBV6-5 and TRBJ1-1; tentative D call: TRBD1 (6 bases). Germline assignment: CDR1 MNHEY and CDR2 SVGAGI. The CDR3 is made up of 14 amino acids. V lost 7 bases and J 1 base, leaving 13 bases between the germline ends. CDR3 nucleotides: TGTGCCAGCACCAGCTGGGACAAGAACACTGAAGCTTTCTTT. Its translation: CASTSWDKNTEAFF.

The chain links TRBV11-2 to TRBJ1-1; D remains unclear. The germline V gene encodes CDR1 SGHAT and CDR2 FQNNGV. This CDR3 is built from 13 residues. V lost 1 base and J 0 bases, leaving 3 bases between the germline ends. The CDR3 is CASSLGLNTEAFF. The DNA for the CDR3 is TGTGCCAGCAGCTTAGGTCTGAACACTGAAGCTTTCTTT.

The chain recombines TRBV4-2 with TRBJ1-2; 8 bases match TRBD1. Germline CDR1 is LGHNA and CDR2 is YNFKEQ. J lost 8 bases, V lost 4 bases, and 9 bases had no gene match. CDR3 length: 14 residues. CDR3 bases: TGTGCCAGCAGCCCAGACAGGGGACTGGGAGGCTACACCTTC. Protein product: CASSPDRGLGGYTF.

The chain employs TRBV5-4 and TRBJ1-1; 8 bases fit TRBD1. Germline-derived CDR1 and CDR2 are SGHNT and YYREEE (reference sequence). The CDR3 is made up of 17 amino acids. V trimming: 4 bases; J trimming: 6 bases; junction bases outside the gene matches: 17. The CDR3 DNA is TGTGCCAGCAGCCCGAGAAGGGCAGGGGGCATCGGAGCTGAAGCTTTCTTT. This translates into CASSPRRAGGIGAEAFF. The complete variable domain, with remaining parts taken from reference TRBV5-4 and TRBJ1-1, reads ETGVTQSPTHLIKTRGQQVTLRCSSQSGHNTVSWYQQALGQGPQFIFQYYREEENGRGNFPPRFSGLQFPNYSSELNVNALELDDSALYLCASSPRRAGGIGAEAFFGQGTRLTVV.

As regards this clone: The sample has other DNA sequences that encode this CDR3 too. The chain's CDR3 is CASSQGLGLQNERQFF. The CDR3 nucleotides are TGCGCCAGCAGCCAGGGATTGGGACTGCAAAACGAGAGGCAGTTCTTC. The rearrangement uses TRBV4-3 and TRBJ2-1, with D perhaps matching TRBD2 (6 bases). The CDR3 consists of 16 residues. Germline V gives CDR1 LGHNA, CDR2 YSLEER. V was trimmed by 3 bases and J by 12 bases, leaving 24 bases between them.

The V and J genes are TRBV11-2 and TRBJ2-7, with TRBD1 matching over 7 bases. With V trimmed by 3 bases and J by 3 bases, 5 bases remained unmatched. The CDR3 spans 14 residues. CDR1 SGHAT and CDR2 FQNNGV come from the germline V gene. The DNA for the CDR3 is TGTGCCAGCAGCTTTGGGGACAGCTACTACGAGCAGTACTTC. Protein sequence: CASSFGDSYYEQYF.

The genes are TRBV6-6 and TRBJ1-5, with D tentatively TRBD1 (5 bases). Germline CDR1 MNHNY, CDR2 SVGAGI (reference sequence). The CDR3 extends over 13 amino acids. V was pared by 8 bases and J by 5 bases, with 13 bases between. In DNA form, the CDR3 reads TGTGCCAGCGGACGGGGCAGGGATCAGCCCCAGCATTTT. Its protein product is CASGRGRDQPQHF.

This sequence joins TRBV10-3 and TRBJ1-1; D is possibly TRBD1 (5 bases). Germline V lookup: CDR1 ENHRY, CDR2 SYGVKD. With 2 bases removed from V and 8 bases from J, the gap between germline ends came to 15 bases. This CDR3 has 14 amino acids. The CDR3 nucleotides read TGTGCCATCAGTGAGCCGGCCGGGACTCCAGAAGCTTTCTTT. The encoded protein is CAISEPAGTPEAFF.

This clone was seen once. The chain combines TRBV7-9 with TRBJ1-1; unclear D gene. Germline V gene sequence: CDR1 SEHNR, CDR2 FQNEAQ (reference sequence). The CDR3 spans 14 residues. The ends were cut back, 2 bases at V and 0 bases at J, with 7 bases in the middle. CDR3 region: CASSLSGMNTEAFF. CDR3 bases: TGTGCCAGCAGCTTATCCGGGATGAACACTGAAGCTTTCTTT.

This clone was seen once. This sequence joins TRBV20-1 and TRBJ1-1; D remains ambiguous. The germline gives CDR1 DFQATT, CDR2 SNEGSKA (reference sequence). Trimming cost V 3 bases and J 1 base, with 18 bases left between them. The length of the CDR3 is 16 residues. The CDR3: CSASQPPGGRNTEAFF. CDR3 sequence (DNA): TGCAGTGCTAGTCAACCCCCGGGCGGGAGGAACACTGAAGCTTTCTTT.

The V gene is TRBV6-2 or TRBV6-3, the J gene TRBJ1-4; D possibly corresponds to TRBD1 (6 bases). V was shortened by 4 bases and J by 3 bases, with 12 bases between the two germline ends. The length of the CDR3 is 15 residues. Germline V gene lookup returns CDR1 MNHEY and CDR2 SVGEGT. The CDR3 DNA sequence: TGTGCCAGCAGTTCCCGACAGGAGGCTAATGAAAAACTGTTTTTT. Its translation: CASSSRQEANEKLFF.

The chain uses TRBV5-1 and TRBJ2-2; no firm D call. Between the trimmed V and J ends, which lost 4 bases and 7 bases, there was a span of 14 bases. Germline assignment: CDR1 SGHRS and CDR2 YFSETQ. CDR3 length: 14 amino acids. The CDR3 coding sequence is TGCGCCAGCAGCCTGGCCGTTAACGGCGGGGAGCTGTTTTTT. Encoded protein: CASSLAVNGGELFF. Filled out from reference TRBV5-1 and TRBJ2-2, the complete variable domain reads KAGVTQTPRYLIKTRGQQVTLSCSPISGHRSVSWYQQTPGQGLQFLFEYFSETQRNKGNFPGRFSGRQFSNSRSEMNVSTLELGDSALYLCASSLAVNGGELFFGEGSRLTVL.

The chain carries TRBV7-9 and TRBJ1-2, with D tentatively TRBD1 (5 bases). The V gene lost 5 bases and the J gene lost 6 bases, with 13 bases spanning the gap. In germline, CDR1 is SEHNR, CDR2 FQNEAQ (reference sequence). This CDR3 has 13 amino acids. Here the CDR3 reads CASSRGVFNGYTF. The CDR3 DNA follows: TGTGCCAGCAGCCGGGGGGTTTTCAATGGCTACACCTTC.

The J gene is TRBJ1-3, the V gene TRBV27; D gene ambiguous. The V gene lost 6 bases and the J gene lost 0 bases, with 9 bases spanning the gap. The CDR3 is 14 amino acids. The V gene's germline CDR1 is MNHEY and CDR2 SMNVEV (reference sequence). The CDR3 reads CASSALSSGNTIYF. The CDR3 nucleotides read TGTGCCAGCAGCGCGTTGAGCTCTGGAAACACCATATATTTT.

This chain links TRBV28 with TRBJ1-6; 9 nucleotides line up with TRBD1. Germline V gives CDR1 MDHEN, CDR2 SYDVKM. V lost 9 bases and J lost 10; bases outside the gene matches: 7. This CDR3 region has 13 residues. CDR3 in amino acids: CASEGQGYSPLHF. CDR3 coding DNA: TGTGCCAGTGAGGGACAGGGCTACTCACCCCTCCACTTT.

The V and J genes are TRBV6-2 or TRBV6-3 and TRBJ2-7, with 10 positions matching TRBD1. This CDR3 is 16 amino acids long. Germline trimming cut 3 bases from V and 5 bases from J; bases unmatched to any gene: 10. The germline V gene has CDR1 MNHEY and CDR2 SVGEGT. The DNA of the CDR3 is TGTGCCAGCAGTTATTCAGACAGGGGGCTTCCCAACGAGCAGTACTTC. It encodes CASSYSDRGLPNEQYF.

V is TRBV28 and J is TRBJ1-6; TRBD1 aligns across 7 bases. Germline loops: CDR1 MDHEN, CDR2 SYDVKM. The CDR3 has 14 amino acids. V shed 3 bases, J shed 8 bases, and the junction held 4 bases outside the gene matches. The CDR3 protein is CASSLRQGHSPLHF. The CDR3 region has the DNA TGTGCCAGCAGTTTGCGACAGGGTCATTCACCCCTCCACTTT.

The rearrangement links TRBV24-1 to TRBJ1-5, with D maybe TRBD1 (5 bases). Germline lookup yields CDR1 KGHDR and CDR2 SFDVKD. V dropped 9 bases and J dropped 6 bases, with 17 bases sitting between them. The CDR3 length is 14 residues. For the CDR3, the DNA is TGTGCCACCGCGCAGGGCGCAGTCGGTCAGCCCCAGCATTTT. Translated: CATAQGAVGQPQHF.

J is TRBJ1-6 and V is TRBV5-1, with TRBD1 as a possible D gene (6 bases). Trimming stripped 2 bases from V and 11 bases from J, with 17 bases between. CDR3 length: 15 amino acids. Germline CDR1 reads SGHRS; CDR2 reads YFSETQ. This CDR3 reads CASSLTGLTDAPLHF. In DNA form, the CDR3 reads TGCGCCAGCAGCTTAACAGGGTTAACAGATGCACCCCTCCACTTT.

The V call is TRBV28, the J call TRBJ1-2; no definite D call. Germline loops: CDR1 MDHEN, CDR2 SYDVKM. V lost 4 bases and J 5 bases, leaving 26 bases between the germline ends. This CDR3 is 18 amino acids long. CDR3 DNA sequence: TGTGCCAGCAGTTCTAAGCTACGAGGTGGTCAGAGTTCTTATGGCTACACCTTC. It translates to CASSSKLRGGQSSYGYTF.

This rearrangement joins TRBV18 to TRBJ2-5; 7 nucleotides agree with TRBD1. This CDR3 contains 14 residues. Germline CDR1 is KGHSH and CDR2 is LQKENI. Losses at the gene ends were 5 bases for V and 1 base for J; bases not matched to a gene: 4. The CDR3 reads CASSRHRGQETQYF. The CDR3 nucleotides read TGTGCCAGCTCAAGGCACAGGGGCCAAGAGACCCAGTACTTC.